A single sample is the source of the 2 T cell receptor beta chains below, sequenced in a study of T-cell memory formation after mild COVID-19. TCRdb reprocessed the 5' RACE reads with MiXCR, giving one entry per CDR3 protein. The table shows about 470,000 distinct CDR3 sequences, with roughly 20% occurring only once. Sample: PBMCs or a T cell subset sorted from them (not recorded which). The receptors were sampled from an adult woman who had mild COVID-19 (a few samples of this study predate the infection). Cell type and time point are not known.

This clonotype was found once. The chain recombines TRBV6-2 or TRBV6-3 with TRBJ1-1; D ambiguous. Germline V CDR1 and CDR2: MNHEY, SVGEGT. V lost 4 bases, J lost 8 bases, and 14 bases lay in between. The CDR3 runs to 13 residues. CDR3 region: CASSFGQYKEAFF. The CDR3 DNA reads TGTGCCAGCAGTTTTGGGCAGTATAAGGAAGCTTTCTTT.

The chain couples TRBV6-5 to TRBJ2-1, with D possibly being TRBD1 or TRBD2 (5 bases each). V lost 7 bases and J lost 7, with 23 bases in between. Germline loops: CDR1 MNHEY, CDR2 SVGAGI. The length of the CDR3 is 16 residues. CDR3 nucleotides: TGTGCCAGCAATAGGGGACCGAGGGCAGTTTGGAATGAGCAGTTCTTC. The encoded protein is CASNRGPRAVWNEQFF.